This T cell receptor beta chain was sequenced for a study of blood T cell repertoires in COVID-19 (TCRdb year 2020). Regarding the study in general: Samples from collaborators originated in the United States, Italy and Spain and spanned both the acute and convalescent phases of COVID-19. The material from the prospective study consisted of cDNA or gDNA derived from T cells, B-cell-depleted T cells, or PBMCs. Subjects who had been exposed to COVID-19, were actively infected with it, or had recovered from it provided the deeply sampled blood TCRbeta repertoires that made up the dataset. The repertoires were made available in a free public database intended to serve as a resource for research on the immune response to SARS-CoV-2. Samples came from the ongoing ImmuneRACE study (first 160 participants) plus 1,254 subjects from 6 global collaborators. Nearly every sample came with metadata listing a de-identified subject ID, COVID-19 status, age in years and sex. Where available, HLA class I and class II types were obtained from metadata supplied by the sample provider rather than from assay-based typing. General conclusions and limits of the study: The quantity of clinical and demographic metadata differed by source and by participant and was supplied without curation.

The immunoSEQ Assay, a bias-controlled multiplex PCR, was used to amplify TCRbeta CDR3 regions from genomic DNA. The original pipeline was this. The number of nucleated cells in each sample was estimated from the amplification of reference gene primers within the assay. To quantify the absolute abundance of each unique TCRbeta CDR3 rearrangement, sequence reads were collapsed and filtered. For each sample, productive Simpson clonality was calculated by taking the square root of Simpson's diversity index across productive rearrangements. TCRdb took over this immuneACCESS table, retaining in-frame rearrangements with V and J assigned. Such tables are incomplete; in checked studies, under half of the missing clones stem from an unresolved V gene, and the remainder is unexplained. V, J and clone size were drawn from that table, and D and trimming were deduced from the DNA. This sample is represented by 95,000 to 110,000 clones; around nine tenths of them were singletons. Over 1% of the sample lies in the top ten.

The collaborating institutions used their own protocols to collect whole blood in K2EDTA tubes. For TCRbeta analysis, collaborator samples were shipped as frozen whole blood, as isolated PBMCs, or as DNA extracted from either sample type. Comment on this clone: The antigen this receptor binds is unknown. No much larger clone is present one base from it, and per-base qualities are unavailable.

For CDR1 and CDR2, the germline V gene (reference sequence) lists GTSNPN and SVGIG. The junction carries 10 bases between V and J, which are trimmed by 0 bases and 0 bases respectively. Spanning cysteine to phenylalanine, the CDR3 consists of 15 amino acids. The kept DNA is CDR3 alone, 45 bases in frame from the first base. The sequenced sample consisted of peripheral blood. The sequence joins TRBV30 to TRBJ2-3, with TRBD2 as a weak D call on 5 bases. This sequence was found in a woman aged 30 to 39 with acute or convalescent COVID-19. The nucleotides are TGTGCCTGGAGTGTTTACGGCGGGAGCACAGATACGCAGTATTTT. It translates to CAWSVYGGSTDTQYF.